Given below is one T cell receptor (beta chain) in context. The sample is drawn from a study of blood T cell repertoires in COVID-19. Germline CDR1 reads MNHEY; CDR2 reads SVGAGI. CDR3 length: 15 amino acids. V lost 6 bases and J lost 7; bases outside the gene matches: 10. Sequencing used immunoSEQ multiplex PCR; TCRdb keeps in-frame clones, though not all of them. Found here are some 170,000 clones, around 90% of them singletons; the top ten hold 18%. Material: peripheral blood. This receptor was taken from a man between 60 and 75 years old with active or convalescent COVID-19. V and J are TRBV6-5 and TRBJ2-2; TRBD2 agrees at 8 bases. The CDR3 DNA follows: TGTGCCAGCAGCTCGGGACTAGAGCTCATCGGGGAGCTGTTTTTT. Protein: CASSSGLELIGELFF.